A single sample gave rise to the 20 T cell receptor beta chains below, sequenced in a study of T-cell reconstitution after alpha-beta-depleted transplantation in children. Unique molecular identifiers were used to barcode this TCRbeta library. One entry per CDR3 protein, called by TCRdb with MiXCR from the PCR reads. This sample has about 980,000 distinct CDR3 sequences, with roughly 29% found just once. The sequences come from PBMCs, mostly from graft donor cells, collected 360 days after TCRalphabeta/CD19-depleted stem cell transplant. The receptors come from a boy younger than two who had a stem cell transplant for SCID, so the T cells may come from the graft donor.

This clonotype was counted between two and nine times. The chain uses TRBV2 and TRBJ1-1; D ambiguous. In germline, CDR1 is SNHLY, CDR2 FYNNEI. Trimming took 6 bases from V and 1 from J, leaving 12 bases between them. CDR3 length: 14 residues. The CDR3 DNA reads TGTGCCAGCAGATTCTCCCTTGAGAACACTGAAGCTTTCTTT. Protein product: CASRFSLENTEAFF.

The V gene is TRBV20-1, the J gene TRBJ2-5; 9 positions match TRBD2. Losses at the gene ends were 3 bases for V and 4 bases for J; bases not matched to a gene: 6. This CDR3 has 14 residues. CDR1 and CDR2 from the germline V gene are DFQATT and SNEGSKA (reference sequence). The CDR3 bases are TGCAGTGCTAGGCGGCGGGGGGGTGGAGAGACCCAGTACTTC. Translating gives CSARRRGGGETQYF.

There are a few counts of this clonotype. The CDR3 DNA is TGTGCCTGGAGTCGTGGGGGGGGCACAGATACGCAGTATTTT. It translates to CAWSRGGGTDTQYF. The chain uses TRBV30 and TRBJ2-3; the match to TRBD2 covers 7 bases. From germline, CDR1 is GTSNPN and CDR2 SVGIG (reference sequence). V shed 2 bases, J shed 1 base, and the junction held 3 bases outside the gene matches. CDR3 length: 14 amino acids.

This clonotype has more than one count but fewer than ten. This chain connects TRBV7-9 to TRBJ2-3, with D unclear. The CDR3 runs to 13 residues. V was pared by 1 base and J by 14 bases, with 16 bases between. Germline V CDR1 and CDR2: SEHNR, FQNEAQ (reference sequence). CDR3 region: CASSLEGPVRRYF. For the CDR3, the DNA is TGTGCCAGCAGCTTAGAGGGTCCCGTAAGAAGGTATTTT.

The chain joins TRBV20-1 to TRBJ2-5; the D gene is possibly TRBD1 (6 bases). In germline, CDR1 is DFQATT, CDR2 SNEGSKA (reference sequence). The CDR3 length is 10 residues. The ends were cut back, 8 bases at V and 4 bases at J, with 8 bases in the middle. The CDR3 loop is CSLRGETQYF. The CDR3 DNA reads TGCAGTCTCAGGGGAGAGACCCAGTACTTC.

The chain combines TRBV11-2 with TRBJ2-3; tentative D call: TRBD2 (6 bases). CDR1 is SGHAT and CDR2 is FQNNGV in the germline V gene. The V end lost 3 bases, the J end lost 4 bases, and 17 bases lay between the germline ends. This CDR3 region has 16 residues. The CDR3 coding sequence is TGTGCCAGCAGCTTCCCACTAGCAGGGCCCCCAGATACGCAGTATTTT. Translation gives CASSFPLAGPPDTQYF.

The chain uses TRBV5-1 and TRBJ1-2, with D hard to call. Deletions cut 5 bases from V and 1 base from J, with 9 bases between. CDR1 is SGHRS, CDR2 YFSETQ, per germline. This CDR3 is 13 amino acids long. CDR3 sequence: CASSIRDNYGYTF. CDR3 nucleotide sequence: TGCGCCAGCAGTATCCGGGATAACTATGGCTACACCTTC.

In this sample, this clonotype turned up a few times. The genes are TRBV19 and TRBJ2-5; 10 nucleotides match TRBD1. The CDR3 totals 15 residues. V lost 5 bases to trimming and J lost 6 bases; unmatched junction nucleotides: 9. Germline V lookup: CDR1 LNHDA, CDR2 SQIVND (reference sequence). CDR3 sequence reads: CASSPSGTGVQTQYF. In DNA form, the CDR3 reads TGTGCCAGTAGTCCTTCCGGGACAGGGGTTCAGACCCAGTACTTC. Full variable domain (missing parts from reference TRBV19 and TRBJ2-5): DGGITQSPKYLFRKEGQNVTLSCEQNLNHDAMYWYRQDPGQGLRLIYYSQIVNDFQKGDIAEGYSVSREKKESFPLTVTSAQKNPTAFYLCASSPSGTGVQTQYFGPGTRLLVL.

The chain couples TRBV20-1 to TRBJ1-4; D perhaps matches TRBD1 (6 bases). Germline V CDR1 and CDR2: DFQATT, SNEGSKA (reference sequence). V was cut by 0 bases and J by 8 bases, with 16 bases left in between. The CDR3 covers 15 residues. CDR3 nucleotide sequence: TGCAGTGCTAGAGATGTCAGGGGCCCTTACGAAAAACTGTTTTTT. Its protein product is CSARDVRGPYEKLFF.

This clonotype was recorded many times. The J gene is TRBJ1-1, the V gene TRBV6-2 or TRBV6-3; perhaps TRBD1 as D (5 bases). Germline V gene lookup returns CDR1 MNHEY and CDR2 SVGEGT. The CDR3 is 15 residues long. V was cut by 6 bases and J by 6 bases, with 20 bases left in between. In DNA, the CDR3 is TGTGCCAGCAGGTCCCTCGGGGGGGTCTCCGCTGAAGCTTTCTTT. Its translation is CASRSLGGVSAEAFF.

V usage is TRBV6-5 and J usage is TRBJ2-6, with D unresolved. The V and J ends lost 0 bases and 0 bases respectively, with 9 bases between them. CDR3 length: 17 residues. Germline V gives CDR1 MNHEY, CDR2 SVGAGI. The DNA of the CDR3 is TGTGCCAGCAGTTACTCAATTTGGATCTCTGGGGCCAACGTCCTGACTTTC. Translating it yields CASSYSIWISGANVLTF.

This clonotype has a handful of counts. The chain links TRBV20-1 to TRBJ1-1; TRBD1 matches at 7 bases. There are 13 residues in the CDR3. The germline V gene encodes CDR1 DFQATT and CDR2 SNEGSKA (reference sequence). J was trimmed by 6 bases and V by 6 bases; bases with no gene match: 10. CDR3 nucleotides: TGCAGTGCCGTGGACAGGCCGGGCGCTGAAGCTTTCTTT. Translating it yields CSAVDRPGAEAFF.

Only a few counts were recorded for this clonotype. V usage is TRBV12-3 or TRBV12-4 and J usage is TRBJ1-1, with 7 positions matching TRBD1. CDR3 length equals 16 residues. V shed 0 bases, J shed 6 bases, and the junction held 10 bases outside the gene matches. The CDR3 here is CASSLAGQRGGAEAFF. CDR3 nucleotide sequence: TGTGCCAGCAGTTTAGCGGGACAGAGGGGGGGCGCTGAAGCTTTCTTT.

The rearrangement uses TRBV12-3 or TRBV12-4 and TRBJ1-2; no definite D call. This CDR3 is 13 amino acids long. The germline V and J ends were trimmed by 5 bases and 4 bases, with 11 bases remaining between them. The CDR3 coding sequence is TGTGCCAGCAGTCCCCGGTCATTCTATGGCTACACCTTC. It yields the protein CASSPRSFYGYTF.

V is TRBV12-3 or TRBV12-4 and J is TRBJ2-7, with 7 bases lining up with TRBD1. J lost 1 base, V lost 0 bases, and 9 bases had no gene match. The length of the CDR3 is 17 residues. The CDR3 DNA is TGTGCCAGCAGTTTAGCGCTGGTAGGGGGCGCTTCCTACGAGCAGTACTTC. Translation: CASSLALVGGASYEQYF.

This clonotype was seen only a few times. The chain combines TRBV12-3 or TRBV12-4 with TRBJ1-2; D uncertain. V was shortened by 7 bases and J by 4 bases, with 19 bases between the two germline ends. This CDR3 has 15 residues. This CDR3 is CASTITGPTIYGYTF. The CDR3, as DNA: TGTGCCAGCACCATTACTGGGCCAACGATCTATGGCTACACCTTC.

The genes are TRBV6-1 and TRBJ2-7; 9 bases map to TRBD2. Trimming at V came to 6 bases and at J to 4 bases, leaving 13 bases not matched to a gene. The CDR3 is made up of 16 amino acids. Germline V CDR1 and CDR2: MNHNS, SASEGT. The CDR3 loop reads CASRESYRGGAYEQYF. As DNA, the CDR3 is TGTGCCAGCAGGGAATCCTACCGCGGGGGGGCTTACGAGCAGTACTTC.

V is TRBV2 and J is TRBJ1-2; a possible D gene is TRBD1 (6 bases). The CDR3 covers 12 residues. Germline CDR1 and CDR2: SNHLY and FYNNEI. V lost 8 bases to trimming and J lost 6 bases, with 13 bases between them. The CDR3 coding sequence is TGTGCCAGCCGACAGGAGTTCGATGGCTACACCTTC. Translated: CASRQEFDGYTF.

This chain uses TRBV5-1 with TRBJ1-1; D call uncertain. The CDR3 contains 16 residues. Germline V gives CDR1 SGHRS, CDR2 YFSETQ. Trimming removed 0 bases from V and 4 bases from J, with 16 bases in between. This chain's CDR3 is CASSLGLRGLGTEAFF. CDR3 nucleotide sequence: TGCGCCAGCAGCTTGGGCCTTCGGGGATTGGGCACTGAAGCTTTCTTT. Full variable domain (remainder filled in from reference TRBV5-1 and TRBJ1-1): KAGVTQTPRYLIKTRGQQVTLSCSPISGHRSVSWYQQTPGQGLQFLFEYFSETQRNKGNFPGRFSGRQFSNSRSEMNVSTLELGDSALYLCASSLGLRGLGTEAFFGQGTRLTVV.

This chain links TRBV4-2 with TRBJ2-1; 12 bases are shared with TRBD1. The CDR3 consists of 16 residues. V dropped 4 bases and J dropped 8; count of bases not matched to a gene: 9. Germline loops: CDR1 LGHNA, CDR2 YNFKEQ. The chain's CDR3 is CASSPRPGTGGHEQFF. CDR3 sequence (DNA): TGTGCCAGCAGCCCTCGTCCCGGGACAGGGGGCCATGAGCAGTTCTTC.